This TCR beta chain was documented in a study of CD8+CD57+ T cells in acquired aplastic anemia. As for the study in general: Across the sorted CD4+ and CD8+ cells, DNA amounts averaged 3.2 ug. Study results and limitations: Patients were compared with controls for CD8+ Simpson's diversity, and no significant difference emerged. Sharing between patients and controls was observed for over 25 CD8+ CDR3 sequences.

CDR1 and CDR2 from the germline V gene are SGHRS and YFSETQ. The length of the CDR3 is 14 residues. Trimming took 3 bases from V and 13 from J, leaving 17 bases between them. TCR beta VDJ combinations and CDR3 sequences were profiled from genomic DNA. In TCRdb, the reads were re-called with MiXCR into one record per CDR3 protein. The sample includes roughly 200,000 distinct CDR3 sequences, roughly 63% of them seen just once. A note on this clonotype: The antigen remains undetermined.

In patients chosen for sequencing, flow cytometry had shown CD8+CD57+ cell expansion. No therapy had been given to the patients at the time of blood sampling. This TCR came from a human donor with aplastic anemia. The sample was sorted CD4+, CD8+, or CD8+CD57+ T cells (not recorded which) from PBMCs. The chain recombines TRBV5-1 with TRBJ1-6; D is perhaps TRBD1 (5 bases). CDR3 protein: CASSSQDMMGPLHF. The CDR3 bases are TGCGCCAGCAGCTCTCAGGACATGATGGGGCCCCTCCACTTT.